One sample yielded the 3 T cell receptor beta chains listed below, sequenced in a study of T cells after yellow fever vaccination. MiXCR, applied by TCRdb to the 5' RACE reads, yields one record per CDR3 protein. This sample carries more than 300,000 distinct CDR3 sequences, around 6.8% of them seen once, and the ten largest clones take 15% to 20%. The sample was PBMCs, taken more than 40 days after the first yellow fever vaccination. The receptor source for this set is a man aged 18 to 29 who received the YFV17D yellow fever vaccine.

This clonotype was detected a few times. The chain has TRBV7-2 and TRBJ2-1; 9 bases align to TRBD2. Unmatched junction bases numbered 8, after V lost 1 base and J lost 7 bases. CDR3 length: 16 amino acids. Germline V gene data show CDR1 as SGHTA and CDR2 as FQGNSA. CDR3 sequence reads: CASSLVGGGAANEQFF. As DNA, the CDR3 is TGTGCCAGCAGCTTAGTAGGCGGGGGGGCCGCGAATGAGCAGTTCTTC. Supplemented by reference TRBV7-2 and TRBJ2-1, the full variable domain reads GAGVSQSPSNKVTEKGKDVELRCDPISGHTALYWYRQSLGQGLEFLIYFQGNSAPDKSGLPSDRFSAERTGGSVSTLTIQRTQQEDSAVYLCASSLVGGGAANEQFFGPGTRLTVL.

The chain is built from TRBV20-1 and TRBJ2-5, with TRBD2 identical over 10 bases. The CDR3 runs 17 residues. In germline, CDR1 is DFQATT, CDR2 SNEGSKA (reference sequence). Losses at the gene ends were 1 base for V and 0 bases for J; bases not matched to a gene: 8. The CDR3 spells CSARVISGGAYQETQYF. The CDR3 DNA is TGCAGTGCTAGAGTTATCAGCGGGGGGGCGTACCAAGAGACCCAGTACTTC.

The gene calls are TRBV11-1 and TRBJ2-5; D not resolved. Germline values: CDR1 SGHAT, CDR2 FQDESV (reference sequence). This CDR3 has 17 residues. V was trimmed by 6 bases and J by 5 bases, leaving 25 bases between them. CDR3 sequence: CASSLSWTAKVAETQYF. CDR3 DNA sequence: TGTGCCAGCAGTTTATCTTGGACCGCGAAGGTCGCGGAGACCCAGTACTTC.